This T cell receptor beta chain was sequenced during a study of shared clonotypes between healthy human individuals. Division of CD4+ cells produced a CD45RA+ naive subset and a CD45RA-negative memory subset. The CDR3 runs to 19 residues. The junction had 14 bases not matched to a gene; V was cut back by 1 base and J by 0 bases. Germline V gene sequence: CDR1 SGHRS, CDR2 YFSETQ. Some clones are missing from TCRdb's copy, which holds only in-frame ones; the method was immunoSEQ multiplex PCR. The repertoire has around 1,000,000 clones, roughly 80% of them found once; the top ten carry roughly 0.9%. J is TRBJ2-3 and V is TRBV5-1; TRBD2 matches 7 bases. Sequencing was done on a sample of memory CD4+ T cells from PBMCs. As for subset: CD45RA-negative fraction. This TCR derives from a man aged 18 to 29 in good health. Some clones in this sample may be carry-over from other donors' samples. CDR3 bases: TGCGCCAGCAGCTTGCAATTGACTAGCAGAAGCGAAAGCACAGATACGCAGTATTTT. It encodes CASSLQLTSRSESTDTQYF.